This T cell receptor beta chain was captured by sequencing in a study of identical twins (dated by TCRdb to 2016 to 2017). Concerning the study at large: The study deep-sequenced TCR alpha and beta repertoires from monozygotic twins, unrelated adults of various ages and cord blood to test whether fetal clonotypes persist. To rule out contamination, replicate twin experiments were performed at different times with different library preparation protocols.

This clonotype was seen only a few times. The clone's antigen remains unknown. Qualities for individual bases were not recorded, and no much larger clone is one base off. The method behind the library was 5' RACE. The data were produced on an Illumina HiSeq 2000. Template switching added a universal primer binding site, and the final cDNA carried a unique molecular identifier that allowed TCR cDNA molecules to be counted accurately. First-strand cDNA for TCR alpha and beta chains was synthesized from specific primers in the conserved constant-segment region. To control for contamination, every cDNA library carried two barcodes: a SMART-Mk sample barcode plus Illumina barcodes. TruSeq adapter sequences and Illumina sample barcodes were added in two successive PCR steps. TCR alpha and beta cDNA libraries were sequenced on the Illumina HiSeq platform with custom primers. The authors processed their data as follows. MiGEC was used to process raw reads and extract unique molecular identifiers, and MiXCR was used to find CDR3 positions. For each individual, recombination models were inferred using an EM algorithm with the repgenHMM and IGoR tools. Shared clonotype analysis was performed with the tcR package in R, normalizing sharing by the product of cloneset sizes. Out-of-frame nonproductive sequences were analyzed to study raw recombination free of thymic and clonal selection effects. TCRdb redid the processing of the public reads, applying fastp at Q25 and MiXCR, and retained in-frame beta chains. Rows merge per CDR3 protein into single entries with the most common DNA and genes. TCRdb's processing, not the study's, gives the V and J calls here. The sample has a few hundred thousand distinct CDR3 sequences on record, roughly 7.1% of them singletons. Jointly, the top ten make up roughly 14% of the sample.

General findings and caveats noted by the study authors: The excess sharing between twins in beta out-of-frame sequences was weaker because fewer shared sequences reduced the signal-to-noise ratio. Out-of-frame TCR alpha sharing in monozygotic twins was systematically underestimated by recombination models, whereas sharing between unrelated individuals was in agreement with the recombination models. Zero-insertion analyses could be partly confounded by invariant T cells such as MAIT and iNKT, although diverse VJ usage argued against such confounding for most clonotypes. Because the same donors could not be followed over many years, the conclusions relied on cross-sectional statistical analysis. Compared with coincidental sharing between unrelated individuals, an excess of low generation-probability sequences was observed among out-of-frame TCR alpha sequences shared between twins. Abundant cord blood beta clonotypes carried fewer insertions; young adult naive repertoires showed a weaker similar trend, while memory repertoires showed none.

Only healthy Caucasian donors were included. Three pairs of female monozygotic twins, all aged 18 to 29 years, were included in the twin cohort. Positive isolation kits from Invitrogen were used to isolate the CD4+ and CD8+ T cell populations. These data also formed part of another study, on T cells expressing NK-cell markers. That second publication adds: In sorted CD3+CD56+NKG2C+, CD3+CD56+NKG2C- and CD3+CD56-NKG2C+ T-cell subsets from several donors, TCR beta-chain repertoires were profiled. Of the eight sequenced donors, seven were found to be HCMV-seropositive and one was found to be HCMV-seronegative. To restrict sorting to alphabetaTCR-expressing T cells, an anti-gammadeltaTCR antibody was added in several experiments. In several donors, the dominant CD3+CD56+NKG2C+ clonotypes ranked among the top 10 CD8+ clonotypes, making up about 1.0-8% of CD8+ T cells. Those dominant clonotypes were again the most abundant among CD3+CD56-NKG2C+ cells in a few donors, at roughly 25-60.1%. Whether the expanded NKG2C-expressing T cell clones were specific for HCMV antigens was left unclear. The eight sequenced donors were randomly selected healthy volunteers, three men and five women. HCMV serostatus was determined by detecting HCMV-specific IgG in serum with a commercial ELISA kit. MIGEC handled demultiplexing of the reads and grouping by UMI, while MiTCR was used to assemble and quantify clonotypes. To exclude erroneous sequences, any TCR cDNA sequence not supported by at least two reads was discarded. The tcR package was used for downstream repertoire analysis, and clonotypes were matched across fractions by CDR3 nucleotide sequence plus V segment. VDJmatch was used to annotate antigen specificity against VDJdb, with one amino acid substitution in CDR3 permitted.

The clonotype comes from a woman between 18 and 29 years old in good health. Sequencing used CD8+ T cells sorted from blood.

DNA sequence: TGTGCCACCAGCCCCCAGGCGGGGGTCGCCGGGGAGCTGTTTTTT. It is translated as CATSPQAGVAGELFF. Here the chain combines TRBV15 and TRBJ2-2; TRBD2 agrees with 7 junctional bases. The CDR3 runs 15 residues from the cysteine to the phenylalanine. Of all the DNA, just the CDR3 is kept, 45 bases in frame from base 1. For this chain, trimming is 5 bases at the V end and 6 bases at the J end, and the number of junction bases without a gene match is 9. In the germline V gene (reference sequence), CDR1 corresponds to LNHNV and CDR2 to YYDKDF.